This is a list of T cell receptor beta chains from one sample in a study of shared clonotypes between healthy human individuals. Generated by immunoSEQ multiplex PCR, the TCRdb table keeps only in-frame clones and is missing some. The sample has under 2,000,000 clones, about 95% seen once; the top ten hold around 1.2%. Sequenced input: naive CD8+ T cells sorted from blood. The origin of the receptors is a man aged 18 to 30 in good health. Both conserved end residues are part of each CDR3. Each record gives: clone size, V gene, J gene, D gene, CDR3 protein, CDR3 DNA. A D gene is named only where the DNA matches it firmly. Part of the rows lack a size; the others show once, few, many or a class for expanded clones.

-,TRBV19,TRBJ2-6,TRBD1,CASSVRDSHSGANVLTF,TGTGCCAGTAGTGTGAGGGACAGCCACTCTGGGGCCAACGTCCTGACTTTC
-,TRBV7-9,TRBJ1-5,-,CASSPWDDSKPQHF,TGTGCCAGCAGCCCCTGGGACGATTCAAAGCCCCAGCATTTT
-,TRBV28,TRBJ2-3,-,CASSFRLGTDTQYF,TGTGCCAGCAGTTTCCGGCTCGGCACAGATACGCAGTATTTT
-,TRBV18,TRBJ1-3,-,CASSPSFGEAAGNTIYF,TGTGCCAGCTCACCATCCTTCGGGGAGGCAGCTGGAAACACCATATATTTT
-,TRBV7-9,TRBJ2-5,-,CASSFPAARETQYF,TGTGCCAGCAGCTTCCCTGCCGCCCGGGAGACCCAGTACTTC
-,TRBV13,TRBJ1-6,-,CASSLGLESSYNSPLHF,TGTGCCAGCAGCTTAGGCCTCGAGAGCTCCTATAATTCACCCCTCCACTTT
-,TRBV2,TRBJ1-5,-,CASRISGNQPQHF,TGTGCCAGCAGGATAAGTGGCAATCAGCCCCAGCATTTT
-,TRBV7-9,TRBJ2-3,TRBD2,CASRTSGRAPTDTQYF,TGTGCCAGCAGGACTAGCGGGAGGGCCCCCACAGATACGCAGTATTTT
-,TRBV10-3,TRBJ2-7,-,CAISGIPGTPLYEQYF,TGTGCCATCAGTGGAATTCCCGGGACTCCCCTTTACGAGCAGTACTTC
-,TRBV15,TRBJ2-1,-,CATSRDRYLDNEQFF,TGTGCCACCAGCAGAGATAGATATCTTGACAATGAGCAGTTCTTC
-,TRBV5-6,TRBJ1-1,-,CASSLGQSEAFF,TGTGCCAGCAGCTTGGGACAGAGTGAAGCTTTCTTT
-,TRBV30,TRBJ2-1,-,CAWSVGRTRVYNEQFF,TGTGCCTGGAGTGTGGGAAGGACAAGAGTTTACAATGAGCAGTTCTTC
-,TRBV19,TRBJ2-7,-,CASSIDYSGTYEQYF,TGTGCCAGTAGTATAGATTACTCGGGAACCTACGAGCAGTACTTC
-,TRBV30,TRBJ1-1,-,CAWSVRGVAEAFF,TGTGCCTGGAGTGTACGGGGGGTCGCTGAAGCTTTCTTT
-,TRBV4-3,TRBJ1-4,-,CASSQPDSTNEKLFF,TGCGCCAGCAGCCAACCCGATTCCACTAATGAAAAACTGTTTTTT
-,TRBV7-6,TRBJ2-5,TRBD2,CASSLASQRGDLRETQYF,TGTGCCAGCAGCTTAGCTAGTCAGCGGGGGGACCTCCGGGAGACCCAGTACTTC
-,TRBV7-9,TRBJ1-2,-,CASSFRTPAFLNYGYTF,TGTGCCAGCAGCTTCAGAACACCGGCCTTTCTTAACTATGGCTACACCTTC
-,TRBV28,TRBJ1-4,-,CASSAGNEEEKLFF,TGTGCCAGCAGTGCGGGGAATGAAGAGGAAAAACTGTTTTTT
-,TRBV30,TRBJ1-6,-,CALDGVGTYNSPLHF,TGTGCCCTGGATGGGGTAGGCACCTATAATTCACCCCTCCACTTT
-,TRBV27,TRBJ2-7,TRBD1,CASSFGTDTYEQYF,TGTGCCAGCAGCTTTGGGACAGACACCTACGAGCAGTACTTC
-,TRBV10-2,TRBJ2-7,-,CASSGAGSSYEQYF,TGCGCCAGCAGTGGGGCCGGGAGCTCCTACGAGCAGTACTTC
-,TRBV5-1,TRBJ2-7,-,CASSLGTGPYEQYF,TGCGCCAGCAGCTTGGGGACGGGGCCCTACGAGCAGTACTTC
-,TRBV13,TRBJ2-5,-,CASSYLLGETQYF,TGTGCCAGCAGCTACTTACTCGGGGAGACCCAGTACTTC
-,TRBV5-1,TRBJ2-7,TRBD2,CASSPWTSGGAAEQYF,TGCGCCAGCAGCCCCTGGACTAGCGGGGGGGCGGCAGAGCAGTACTTC
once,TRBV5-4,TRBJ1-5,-,CASSLARSSNQPQHF,TGTGCCAGCAGCTTGGCCCGCAGCTCCAATCAGCCCCAGCATTTT
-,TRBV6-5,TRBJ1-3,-,CASGDQWENTIYF,TGTGCCAGCGGTGACCAATGGGAAAACACCATATATTTT
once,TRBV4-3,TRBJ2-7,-,CASSQEKNMKSYEQYF,TGCGCCAGCAGCCAAGAGAAGAATATGAAATCCTACGAGCAGTACTTC
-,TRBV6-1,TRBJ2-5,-,CASRKDGYQETQYF,TGTGCCAGCAGAAAAGACGGGTACCAAGAGACCCAGTACTTC
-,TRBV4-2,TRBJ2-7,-,CASSPQGWGSYEQYF,TGTGCCAGCAGCCCCCAGGGTTGGGGCTCCTACGAGCAGTACTTC